The following is a TCR beta chain sequence with its context. This CDR3 has 14 amino acids. The data belong to a study of blood T cell repertoires in COVID-19. Study background: There were acute and convalescent COVID-19 samples, and they came from the United States, Italy and Spain. Sources were T cells, B-cell-depleted T cells, or PBMCs; the material itself was cDNA or gDNA.

Study processing details: Amplifying reference gene primers gave estimates of nucleated cell counts. The protocol was immunoSEQ multiplex PCR, while the TCRdb copy is restricted to in-frame clones and leaves out a portion. That table gives V, J and clone size, and the DNA gave D and trimming. The data contain about 110,000 clones, more than 70% of them seen just once; the ten biggest clones take up less than 5%. Sequenced: peripheral blood. This receptor was obtained from a human donor in a cohort sampled during active COVID-19. This chain connects TRBV21-1 to TRBJ2-1; TRBD2, the D gene given by the table, was not confirmed from the DNA. TRBV21-1 is a pseudogene. DNA of the CDR3: TGTGCCAGCAGTGACTTGGGCTCCTACAATGAGCAGTTCTTC. Translating it yields CASSDLGSYNEQFF.